These T cell receptor beta chains were read from a single sample in a study of shared clonotypes between healthy human individuals. Clones were read by immunoSEQ multiplex PCR, and TCRdb kept only the in-frame ones, dropping some. Among around 2,000,000 clones listed, approximately 94% were seen once. Input material: naive CD8+ T cells sorted from blood. Source of these receptors: a man in his late teens or twenties in good health. The CDR3 runs from the conserved cysteine through the conserved F or W. Expanded clones get a size class; other rows say once, few or many, or leave the size out.

TRBJ2-7	TRBV4-2	once	CASSLLSGQGEIPYEQYF
TRBJ1-4	TRBV7-9	.	CASTSVSMGPRNEKLFF
TRBJ2-5	TRBV25-1	.	CASSEGETQYF
TRBJ1-4	TRBV2	.	CASVDSPTNEKLFF
TRBJ2-1	TRBV2	.	CARGRGTYNEQFF
TRBJ2-7	TRBV2	few	CASSERGDYEQYF
TRBJ2-1	TRBV4-3	.	CASSQVDRGNEQFF
TRBJ2-2	TRBV6-6	.	CASKDIPGELFF
TRBJ1-1	TRBV28	.	CASTDIGEENTEAFF
TRBJ1-5	TRBV2	.	CASSSYSNQPQHF
TRBJ2-2	TRBV5-6	few	CASSSSGQGFTGELFF
TRBJ2-7	TRBV30	.	CAWTRQWDEQYF
TRBJ2-1	TRBV11-2	.	CASSLGRLVQFF
TRBJ1-2	TRBV7-9	.	CASSLEGHGYTF
TRBJ2-2	TRBV6-5	.	CASSYAQGASHGELFF
TRBJ1-6	TRBV27	.	CASSFSMGGKGSPLHF
TRBJ1-5	TRBV7-6	.	CASSLDRDAQPQHF
TRBJ2-7	TRBV15	.	CASSRSRFDEQYF
TRBJ2-3	TRBV11-2	once	CASSLVGGTDTQYF
TRBJ2-7	TRBV6-5	.	CASSYSISSYEQYF
TRBJ2-3	TRBV10-1	.	CASSERLAGDADTQYF
TRBJ2-5	TRBV7-8	.	CASSLEQEGLHMTQYF
TRBJ1-5	TRBV7-4	.	CASSLRCQPQHF
TRBJ1-2	TRBV14	.	CASSQDHNFGGYTF
TRBJ2-1	TRBV15	.	CATSILAGGNNEQFF
TRBJ2-3	TRBV10-2	.	CASSEAGGLTDTQYF
TRBJ1-3	TRBV7-9	.	CASTGGLSGNTIYF
TRBJ2-3	TRBV4-1	.	CASSQDFRLDTQYF
TRBJ1-2	TRBV6-5	.	CASSSTGYSYGYTF
TRBJ2-1	TRBV29-1	.	CSGRFGTSGSGYGVEQFF
TRBJ1-1	TRBV7-9	once	CAGLTGTGGYLDMNTEAFF
TRBJ2-7	TRBV27	.	CASRSGTSGVIDGYEQYF
TRBJ1-6	TRBV6-5	.	CASRDDNNSPLHF
TRBJ2-7	TRBV11-2	.	CASSSGTETVYEQYF
.	TRBV7-9	.	CASSAETGYEQYF
TRBJ2-1	TRBV2	.	CASTPVAGDNEQFF
TRBJ1-2	TRBV15	.	CATAAQGQGGYTF
TRBJ2-7	TRBV28	.	CASSLGGAHEQYF
TRBJ2-7	TRBV13	.	CASSPGLHYEQYF
TRBJ1-3	TRBV27	.	CASSPTGFSGNTIYF
TRBJ2-7	TRBV15	.	CATSRDLGANEQYF
TRBJ2-1	TRBV4-1	.	CASSQVGNRDGEQFF
TRBJ2-1	TRBV5-1	.	CASSLVYNEQFF
TRBJ2-7	TRBV10-2	.	CASSEGPGLRYEQYF
TRBJ2-1	TRBV6-5	.	CASSFRSSYNEQFF
TRBJ2-3	TRBV9	.	CASSVGGQLEGEYF
TRBJ2-7	TRBV7-6	once	CASSLRGLAGGYEQYF
TRBJ2-7	TRBV5-1	.	CASSLTSPSEQYF
TRBJ1-2	TRBV10-2	.	CASSTWTGFDTRPYGYTF